This T cell receptor beta chain was observed in a study of chemoradiotherapy in HPV16-positive cancers. Background on the study: Two HPV16-positive patients' cells yielded candidate HPV-specific clones and common motifs.

The assay was immunoSEQ multiplex PCR, and TCRdb's table has in-frame clones only and misses some. This sample yields 45,000 to 60,000 clones, of which over 85% are seen a single time; about 3.5% belongs to the top ten. Germline lookup yields CDR1 SGHAT and CDR2 FQNNGV. V lost 7 bases, J lost 2 bases, and 11 bases stayed unmatched. The CDR3 is 16 residues long. The TCR originated in a human donor with HPV-associated anogenital cancer. The chain links TRBV11-2 to TRBJ2-7; 10 positions agree with TRBD1. The sequencing here drew on blood, taken from a patient who underwent chemoradiotherapy. The CDR3: CASTNRADRGTYEQYF. The CDR3 region has the DNA TGTGCCAGCACCAACCGCGCGGACAGGGGGACCTACGAGCAGTACTTC.